These 25 T cell receptor beta chains were sequenced from one sample in a study of siplizumab effects on memory and regulatory T cells. Method: immunoSEQ multiplex PCR; TCRdb's copy keeps in-frame clones and lacks some. The profile shows 65,000 to 85,000 clones, 93% of them singletons. The sample consisted of CD8+ T cells sorted from blood. All receptors derive from a human donor in good health.

The V call is TRBV11-2, the J call TRBJ1-2; 7 nucleotides match TRBD1. The germline gives CDR1 SGHAT, CDR2 FQNNGV. V lost 5 bases, J lost 3 bases, and 6 bases stayed unmatched. The CDR3 has 14 amino acids. In DNA, the CDR3 is TGTGCCAGCAGCCTGACAGGGATAGACTATGGCTACACCTTC. Translation: CASSLTGIDYGYTF.

The V and J genes are TRBV9 and TRBJ2-2; D remains unclear. Germline lookup yields CDR1 SGDLS and CDR2 YYNGEE. V lost 3 bases and J 6 bases, leaving 3 bases between the germline ends. The CDR3 runs 11 residues. CDR3 coding DNA: TGTGCCAGCAGCGCATCCGGGGAGCTGTTTTTT. Amino acid sequence: CASSASGELFF.

This clone has a single count. The chain links TRBV9 to TRBJ1-1; 7 bases are a match to TRBD1. The V gene's germline CDR1 is SGDLS and CDR2 YYNGEE. The CDR3 spans 15 residues. The ends lost 1 base at V and 0 bases at J; junction bases unmatched: 3. The CDR3, as DNA: TGTGCCAGCAGCGTAAAGACAGGGCTGAACACTGAAGCTTTCTTT. Encoded protein: CASSVKTGLNTEAFF.

The gene calls are TRBV30 and TRBJ2-7; D is perhaps TRBD1 (6 bases). Germline V gene lookup returns CDR1 GTSNPN and CDR2 SVGIG (reference sequence). The CDR3 totals 12 residues. V was pared by 8 bases and J by 2 bases, with 13 bases between. The CDR3 nucleotides read TGTGCCCTGTTAGGGGGTCCCTACGAGCAGTACTTC. It codes for CALLGGPYEQYF.

The genes are TRBV4-2 and TRBJ1-2; D gene ambiguous. V lost 1 base and J 4 bases, leaving 7 bases between the germline ends. The CDR3 sequence is 13 residues long. Looked up from germline, CDR1 is LGHNA and CDR2 is YNFKEQ. As DNA, the CDR3 is TGTGCCAGCAGCCAAGGAGCTTTCTATGGCTACACCTTC. It translates to CASSQGAFYGYTF.

The rearrangement uses TRBV4-1 and TRBJ2-5, with D perhaps matching TRBD2 (5 bases). V was shortened by 0 bases and J by 2 bases, with 10 bases between the two germline ends. From germline, CDR1 is MGHRA and CDR2 YSYEKL. The CDR3 contains 15 residues. CDR3 nucleotide sequence: TGCGCCAGCAGCCAAGATGCGGGCGTACAAGAGACCCAGTACTTC. This sequence encodes CASSQDAGVQETQYF.

The rearrangement links TRBV27 to TRBJ2-7; 11 positions agree with TRBD1. Trimming cost V 3 bases and J 3 bases; bases outside gene matches: 1. The CDR3 loop spans 14 amino acids. CDR1 MNHEY and CDR2 SMNVEV come from the germline V gene (reference sequence). The CDR3, as DNA: TGTGCCAGCAGTTTGGGACAGGGGGGCTACGAGCAGTACTTC. It is translated as CASSLGQGGYEQYF.

In this sample, this clone turned up once. The chain links TRBV9 to TRBJ2-2, with D tentatively TRBD2 (5 bases). Trimming pared 1 base from V and 4 bases from J, leaving 5 bases between. The CDR3 is 13 amino acids. The V gene's germline CDR1 is SGDLS and CDR2 YYNGEE. Written as DNA, the CDR3 is TGTGCCAGCAGCGTAAGCGGCACCGGGGAGCTGTTTTTT. Amino acids: CASSVSGTGELFF.

This chain connects TRBV19 to TRBJ2-7; D call uncertain. The CDR3 has 14 residues. Trimming took off 3 bases at V and 3 bases at J, with 12 bases between the two ends. Germline V lookup: CDR1 LNHDA, CDR2 SQIVND (reference sequence). The CDR3 sequence: CASSIETSNYEQYF. CDR3 nucleotides: TGTGCCAGTAGTATTGAGACATCGAACTACGAGCAGTACTTC.

This clone was seen a single time. The rearrangement links TRBV27 to TRBJ2-3; D unresolved. The CDR3 spans 13 residues. Between the trimmed V and J ends, which lost 0 bases and 2 bases, there was a span of 3 bases. CDR1 is MNHEY and CDR2 is SMNVEV in the germline V gene (reference sequence). The CDR3 loop reads CASSLSLTDTQYF. Written as DNA, the CDR3 is TGTGCCAGCAGTTTATCCCTCACAGATACGCAGTATTTT.

The rearrangement joins TRBV2 to TRBJ1-2; no firm D call. The CDR3 runs to 14 residues. Per germline, CDR1 SNHLY and CDR2 FYNNEI. The V and J ends lost 0 bases and 2 bases respectively, with 7 bases between them. The CDR3 DNA reads as TGTGCCAGCAGTGAAGCCCCGGAAAACTATGGCTACACCTTC. It translates to CASSEAPENYGYTF. Drawing the rest from reference TRBV2 and TRBJ1-2, the complete variable domain is EPEVTQTPSHQVTQMGQEVILRCVPISNHLYFYWYRQILGQKVEFLVSFYNNEISEKSEIFDDQFSVERPDGSNFTLKIRSTKLEDSAMYFCASSEAPENYGYTFGSGTRLTVV.

The genes are TRBV9 and TRBJ2-2, with D possibly matching TRBD1 (6 bases). Germline V CDR1 and CDR2: SGDLS, YYNGEE. Trimming removed 4 bases from V and 5 bases from J, with 15 bases in between. This CDR3 spans 15 amino acids. Here the CDR3 reads CASSLPVQGTGELFF. In DNA form, the CDR3 reads TGTGCCAGCAGCCTCCCGGTTCAGGGGACCGGGGAGCTGTTTTTT.

The chain joins TRBV7-9 to TRBJ2-7; tentatively, D is TRBD1 or TRBD2 (7 bases each). The CDR3 runs 14 residues. Deletions cut 1 base from V and 6 bases from J, with 13 bases between. Germline assignment: CDR1 SEHNR and CDR2 FQNEAQ (reference sequence). The DNA for the CDR3 is TGTGCCAGCAGCTTAGTCCAGGGGGGGAGCGAGCAGTACTTC. It specifies CASSLVQGGSEQYF.

This clone was observed once. This chain joins TRBV6-5 and TRBJ2-1; TRBD2 agrees at 9 bases. The J segment lost 4 bases and the V segment lost 6 bases, leaving 7 bases of the junction unmatched. CDR3 length: 15 residues. Germline-derived CDR1 and CDR2 are MNHEY and SVGAGI. CDR3 sequence (DNA): TGTGCCAGCAGATACCAGCGGGGGGATTACAATGAGCAGTTCTTC. Translated, it gives CASRYQRGDYNEQFF.

V usage is TRBV5-4 and J usage is TRBJ2-1, with 9 bases identical to TRBD2. This CDR3 has 13 residues. In germline, CDR1 is SGHNT, CDR2 YYREEE (reference sequence). J was trimmed by 4 bases and V by 7 bases; bases with no gene match: 3. Here the CDR3 DNA reads TGTGCCAGCGGTAGCGGGGGTTACAATGAGCAGTTCTTC. This translates into CASGSGGYNEQFF.

CDR3 coding DNA: TGCAGCGTTGAAGATCGAGGGGGCAGGGCTGGTTCACCCCTCCACTTT. This gives the protein CSVEDRGGRAGSPLHF. V and J are TRBV29-1 and TRBJ1-6, with 7 bases identical to TRBD1. This CDR3 is built from 16 residues. J gave up 9 bases and V 0 bases, and 11 bases lay outside the gene matches. CDR1 is SQVTM and CDR2 is ANQGSEA in the germline V gene.

The chain uses TRBV9 and TRBJ2-7, with D tentatively TRBD1 or TRBD2 (5 bases each). Per germline, CDR1 SGDLS and CDR2 YYNGEE. This CDR3 is 13 amino acids long. The germline V and J ends were trimmed by 5 bases and 5 bases, with 14 bases remaining between them. The CDR3 is CASSGGDGHEQYF. The CDR3 bases are TGTGCCAGCAGTGGGGGAGATGGACACGAGCAGTACTTC.

The sample holds a few counts of this clone. V usage is TRBV2 and J usage is TRBJ1-1, with D hard to call. With 5 bases removed from V and 5 bases from J, the gap between germline ends came to 21 bases. CDR1 SNHLY and CDR2 FYNNEI come from the germline V gene. The CDR3 totals 16 residues. CDR3 nucleotide sequence: TGTGCCAGCAGTTCCCCTTCTACCGGTGGAGGGACTGAAGCTTTCTTT. Amino acids: CASSSPSTGGGTEAFF.

The gene calls are TRBV5-6 and TRBJ1-5; TRBD1 might be the D (5 bases). V lost 2 bases and J 6 bases, leaving 12 bases between the germline ends. The CDR3 runs to 14 residues. Germline-derived CDR1 and CDR2 are SGHDT and YYEEEE. In nucleotides, the CDR3 is TGTGCCAGCAGCTTATCAGGGAACGGTCAGCCCCAGCATTTT. The encoded protein is CASSLSGNGQPQHF.

Comment on this clone: In the same sample, other DNA sequences code for this CDR3. The chain joins TRBV27 to TRBJ1-1, with D unclear. Per germline, CDR1 MNHEY and CDR2 SMNVEV (reference sequence). This CDR3 has 11 residues. Trimming took off 2 bases at V and 5 bases at J, with 3 bases between the two ends. This CDR3 reads CASSLGTEAFF. The CDR3 nucleotides read TGTGCCAGCAGTTTAGGGACTGAAGCTTTCTTT.

This clone was seen just once. The chain recombines TRBV4-3 with TRBJ2-7; D is possibly TRBD1 (5 bases). Germline loops: CDR1 LGHNA, CDR2 YSLEER. V dropped 0 bases and J dropped 3 bases, with 18 bases sitting between them. The CDR3 contains 17 residues. CDR3: CASSQDLGLLAYYEQYF. CDR3 coding DNA: TGCGCCAGCAGCCAAGATCTGGGGCTTTTGGCGTACTACGAGCAGTACTTC.

The chain is built from TRBV28 and TRBJ1-3; 10 positions agree with TRBD1. The CDR3 runs to 15 residues. CDR1 and CDR2 from the germline V gene are MDHEN and SYDVKM. Losses at the gene ends were 6 bases for V and 6 bases for J; bases not matched to a gene: 8. CDR3 nucleotides: TGTGCCAGCAGAGGACCGGGACAGGGGTCAAACACCATATATTTT. Amino acids: CASRGPGQGSNTIYF.

The rearrangement links TRBV16 to TRBJ2-5; D is unresolved. Trimming took 5 bases from V and 1 from J, leaving 8 bases between them. The CDR3 runs to 13 residues. Germline V gives CDR1 KGHSY, CDR2 FQNENV. The CDR3 reads CASSGHLQETQYF. DNA for the CDR3: TGTGCCAGCAGCGGCCACCTCCAAGAGACCCAGTACTTC. Together with reference TRBV16 and TRBJ2-5, the CDR3 gives the full variable domain: GEEVAQTPKHLVRGEGQKAKLYCAPIKGHSYVFWYQQVLKNEFKFLISFQNENVFDETGMPKERFSAKCLPNSPCSLEIQATKLEDSAVYFCASSGHLQETQYFGPGTRLLVL.

The chain combines TRBV19 with TRBJ1-2; D is perhaps TRBD1 (5 bases). This CDR3 has 13 amino acids. With 7 bases removed from V and 4 bases from J, the gap between germline ends came to 13 bases. CDR1 and CDR2 (germline): LNHDA, SQIVND (reference sequence). Here the CDR3 reads CASTDSDFYGYTF. CDR3 sequence (DNA): TGTGCCAGTACAGACAGTGATTTCTATGGCTACACCTTC.

V and J are TRBV6-5 and TRBJ1-2, with a tentative D call TRBD1 (6 bases). V dropped 2 bases and J dropped 6 bases, with 13 bases sitting between them. This CDR3 is 14 amino acids long. Looked up from germline, CDR1 is MNHEY and CDR2 is SVGAGI. The CDR3: CASSYIARDNGYTF. CDR3 DNA: TGTGCCAGCAGTTACATCGCACGGGACAATGGCTACACCTTC.